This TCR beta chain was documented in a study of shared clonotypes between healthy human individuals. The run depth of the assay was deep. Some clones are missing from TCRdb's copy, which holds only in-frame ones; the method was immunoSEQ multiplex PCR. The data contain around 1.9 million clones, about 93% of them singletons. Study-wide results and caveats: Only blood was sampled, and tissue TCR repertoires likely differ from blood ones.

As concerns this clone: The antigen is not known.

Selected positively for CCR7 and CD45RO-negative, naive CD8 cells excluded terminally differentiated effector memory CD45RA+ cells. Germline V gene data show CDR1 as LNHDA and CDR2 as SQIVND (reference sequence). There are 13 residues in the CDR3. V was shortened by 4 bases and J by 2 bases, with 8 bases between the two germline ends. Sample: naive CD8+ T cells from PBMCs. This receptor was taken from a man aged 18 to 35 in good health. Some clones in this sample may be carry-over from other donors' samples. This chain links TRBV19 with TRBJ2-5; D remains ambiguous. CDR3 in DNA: TGTGCCAGTAGTACGGACGGACAAGAGACCCAGTACTTC. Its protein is CASSTDGQETQYF.